The sample holds many counts of the clone carrying this T cell receptor (beta chain). Antigen: not known. The data stem from a study of CD8 T cells in ankylosing spondylitis. Study outcomes and limitations: A TCR beta motif of eight highly homologous variants appeared characteristic of ankylosing spondylitis blood.

Libraries for TCR beta were made by quantitative 5'-RACE with molecular barcodes. TCRdb itself ran the 5' RACE reads through MiXCR, one entry per CDR3 protein. The table lists about 130,000 distinct CDR3 sequences, about 7% of them singletons. The junction had 5 bases not matched to a gene; V was cut back by 3 bases and J by 5 bases. This CDR3 is built from 14 residues. Germline values: CDR1 KGHSH, CDR2 LQKENI. The sequence was collected from a male donor with ankylosing spondylitis or in good health (not recorded which). The chain combines TRBV18 with TRBJ2-5, with 8 bases identical to TRBD1. The specimen was blood, either unsorted or a sorted T cell fraction (not recorded which). Here the CDR3 DNA reads TGTGCCAGCTCACCCGGGACAGGAGTGGAGACCCAGTACTTC. Protein: CASSPGTGVETQYF. Variable domain in full (rest from reference TRBV18 and TRBJ2-5): NAGVMQNPRHLVRRRGQEARLRCSPMKGHSHVYWYRQLPEEGLKFMVYLQKENIIDESGMPKERFSAEFPKEGPSILRIQQVVRGDSAAYFCASSPGTGVETQYFGPGTRLLVL.